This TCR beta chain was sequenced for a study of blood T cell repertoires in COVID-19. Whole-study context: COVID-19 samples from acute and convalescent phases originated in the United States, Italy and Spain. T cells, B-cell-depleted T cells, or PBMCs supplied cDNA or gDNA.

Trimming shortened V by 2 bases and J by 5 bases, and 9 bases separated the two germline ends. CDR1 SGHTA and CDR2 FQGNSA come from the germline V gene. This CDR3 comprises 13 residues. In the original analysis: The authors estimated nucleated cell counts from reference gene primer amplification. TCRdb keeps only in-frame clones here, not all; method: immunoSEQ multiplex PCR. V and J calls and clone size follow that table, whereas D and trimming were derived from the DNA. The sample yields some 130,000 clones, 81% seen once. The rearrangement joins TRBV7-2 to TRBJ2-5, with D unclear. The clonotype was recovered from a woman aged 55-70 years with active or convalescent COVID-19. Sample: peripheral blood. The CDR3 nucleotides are TGTGCCAGCAGCTTACTCGGTTTGGAGACCCAGTACTTC. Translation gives CASSLLGLETQYF.